Listed below are T cell receptor beta chains from one sample, sequenced in a study of T cell responses to AZD1222 COVID-19 vaccine. The method was immunoSEQ multiplex PCR; TCRdb's version includes in-frame clones alone and lacks a portion of them. The repertoire consists of more than 95,000 clones, with 90% occurring once and the leading ten covering 7.2%. The sequenced sample was peripheral blood, obtained on day 0 of AZD1222 vaccination. The receptor source for this set is an adult in good health. Both conserved end residues are part of each CDR3. D genes are given only for firm matches. Expanded clones get a size class; other rows say once, few or many, or leave the size out.

TRBV5-5	NA	NA	TRBJ2-7	CASSLGRSYEQYF	TGTGCCAGCAGCTTAGGGAGATCCTACGAGCAGTACTTC
TRBV7-9	NA	NA	TRBJ2-1	CASSFGADLNEQFF	TGTGCCAGCAGCTTCGGAGCGGACCTCAATGAGCAGTTCTTC
TRBV9	NA	NA	TRBJ1-1	CASRGGTNTEAFF	TGTGCCAGCAGGGGGGGTACGAACACTGAAGCTTTCTTT
TRBV5-1	NA	NA	TRBJ1-1	CASSLIGNTEAFF	TGCGCCAGCAGCTTGATAGGGAACACTGAAGCTTTCTTT
TRBV6-5	NA	NA	TRBJ1-2	CASSYSRAGPNYGYTF	TGTGCCAGCAGTTACTCGAGGGCAGGACCAAACTATGGCTACACCTTC
TRBV6-1	NA	NA	TRBJ1-5	CASSEDPRQPQHF	TGTGCCAGCAGTGAGGACCCCAGGCAGCCCCAGCATTTT
TRBV6-6	TRBD1	NA	TRBJ1-5	CASSPTGAVNQPQHF	TGTGCCAGCAGCCCCACAGGGGCCGTCAATCAGCCCCAGCATTTT
TRBV6-5	NA	NA	TRBJ1-1	CASSWGGGAEAFF	TGTGCCAGCAGTTGGGGGGGCGGGGCTGAAGCTTTCTTT
TRBV18	TRBD2	NA	TRBJ2-7	CASSADGGGHYEQYF	TGTGCCAGCTCAGCGGACGGGGGGGGTCACTACGAGCAGTACTTC
TRBV24-1	TRBD2	NA	TRBJ2-2	CATSGGTANTGELFF	TGTGCCACCAGCGGGGGGACTGCCAACACCGGGGAGCTGTTTTTT
TRBV9	NA	once	TRBJ1-3	CASSVAPSGLSGNTIYF	TGTGCCAGCAGCGTAGCTCCGTCGGGCCTCTCTGGAAACACCATATATTTT
TRBV5-1	TRBD2	once	TRBJ2-1	CASSATSGSYNEQFF	TGCGCCAGCAGCGCGACTAGCGGGAGTTACAATGAGCAGTTCTTC
TRBV6-5	TRBD1	few	TRBJ2-2	CASRDDRVLFF	TGTGCCAGCAGGGATGACAGGGTACTGTTTTTT
TRBV19	TRBD1	NA	TRBJ1-2	CASSRGGMYYGYTF	TGTGCCAGTAGCAGGGGGGGAATGTACTATGGCTACACCTTC
TRBV5-8	NA	NA	TRBJ2-2	CASSRNSRVGGELFF	TGTGCCAGCAGCCGTAATAGCAGGGTTGGCGGGGAGCTGTTTTTT
TRBV19	NA	NA	TRBJ1-2	CASSIGGRGYTF	TGTGCCAGTAGTATAGGCGGCAGGGGCTACACCTTC
TRBV28	NA	NA	TRBJ1-4	CASTLRRGKLFF	TGTGCCAGCACTCTAAGAAGGGGAAAACTGTTTTTT
TRBV28	NA	few	TRBJ1-2	CASINGGSNYGYTF	TGTGCCAGCATTAACGGGGGCTCGAACTATGGCTACACCTTC
TRBV19	TRBD1	NA	TRBJ1-1	CASSIFFTGDTEAFF	TGTGCCAGTAGTATTTTCTTCACAGGGGACACTGAAGCTTTCTTT
TRBV20-1	NA	NA	TRBJ1-4	CSATTYPELFF	TGCAGTGCAACGACATATCCGGAACTGTTTTTT
TRBV6-5	NA	NA	TRBJ2-4	CASSLLKLAKNIQYF	TGTGCCAGCAGCCTACTGAAACTAGCCAAAAACATTCAGTACTTC
TRBV2	NA	NA	TRBJ2-3	CASSEFGWDTQYF	TGTGCCAGCAGTGAATTCGGGTGGGATACGCAGTATTTT
TRBV7-8	NA	NA	TRBJ2-5	CASSLGLGQTQYF	TGTGCCAGCAGCTTAGGTTTAGGCCAGACCCAGTACTTC
TRBV6-5	NA	NA	TRBJ1-6	CASDKAGGDSPLHF	TGTGCCTCAGACAAGGCGGGGGGGGATTCACCCCTCCACTTT
TRBV15	NA	NA	TRBJ2-5	CATSRVNLGETQYF	TGTGCCACCAGCAGAGTAAACCTTGGAGAGACCCAGTACTTC
TRBV5-1	TRBD1	NA	TRBJ1-1	CASSSGTGDTEAFF	TGCGCCAGCAGTAGTGGGACAGGGGACACTGAAGCTTTCTTT
TRBV5-6	TRBD2	NA	TRBJ2-1	CASSRMGLAGSYNEQFF	TGTGCCAGCAGCAGGATGGGACTAGCGGGATCGTACAATGAGCAGTTCTTC
TRBV14	NA	NA	TRBJ2-2	CASSPRTATNTGELFF	TGTGCCAGCAGCCCCCGGACAGCTACGAACACCGGGGAGCTGTTTTTT
TRBV5-1	NA	NA	TRBJ2-2	CASRTDVNTGELFF	TGCGCCAGCAGGACCGACGTGAACACCGGGGAGCTGTTTTTT
TRBV27	TRBD2	NA	TRBJ2-1	CASSWSGSGNEQFF	TGTGCCAGCAGTTGGAGCGGGAGTGGTAATGAGCAGTTCTTC
TRBV19	NA	NA	TRBJ2-1	CASSYTSYNEQFF	TGTGCCAGTAGTTATACTTCCTACAATGAGCAGTTCTTC
TRBV2	NA	NA	TRBJ2-7	CASSESGRHSYEQYF	TGTGCCAGCAGTGAGTCGGGCCGGCACTCCTACGAGCAGTACTTC
TRBV15	NA	NA	TRBJ2-7	CATSRVRVEGEQYF	TGTGCCACCAGCAGAGTCAGGGTGGAGGGCGAGCAGTACTTC
TRBV6-5	NA	NA	TRBJ1-5	CASTVGLGENQPQHF	TGTGCCAGCACCGTGGGCCTGGGAGAGAATCAGCCCCAGCATTTT
TRBV7-3	NA	NA	TRBJ2-3	CASSGRPGDTQYF	TGTGCCAGCAGCGGTCGCCCTGGAGATACGCAGTATTTT
TRBV5-6	NA	once	TRBJ1-4	CASSSLLGGRATNEKLFF	TGTGCCAGCAGCTCCCTGCTCGGGGGGCGCGCAACTAATGAAAAACTGTTTTTT
TRBV6-2/TRBV6-3	NA	NA	TRBJ2-3	CASSYSRGSATDTQYF	TGTGCCAGCAGTTACTCGAGAGGGTCGGCCACAGATACGCAGTATTTT
TRBV3-1/TRBV3-2	TRBD2	once	TRBJ2-3	CASSQGSLAGTDTQYF	TGTGCCAGCAGCCAAGGGTCACTAGCGGGCACAGATACGCAGTATTTT
TRBV11-3	NA	NA	TRBJ1-1	CASSTTGNTEAFF	TGTGCCAGCAGCACTACAGGGAACACTGAAGCTTTCTTT
TRBV15	TRBD1	once	TRBJ2-7	CATGRDRMKGYEQYF	TGTGCCACCGGTCGGGACAGGATGAAAGGCTACGAGCAGTACTTC
TRBV28	TRBD1	NA	TRBJ1-6	CASSSGQGSSYNSPLHF	TGTGCCAGCAGTTCAGGACAGGGAAGCTCCTATAATTCACCCCTCCACTTT
TRBV6-5	NA	NA	TRBJ1-1	CAAWNMNTEAFF	TGTGCCGCATGGAATATGAACACTGAAGCTTTCTTT
TRBV30	TRBD1	NA	TRBJ1-3	CAWSGGDSSGNTIYF	TGTGCCTGGAGCGGGGGGGACAGCTCTGGAAACACCATATATTTT
TRBV28	NA	NA	TRBJ2-7	CASSLNPGPYEQYF	TGTGCCAGCAGTTTAAATCCAGGCCCCTACGAGCAGTACTTC
TRBV19	NA	NA	TRBJ1-5	CASSIEGSQPQHF	TGTGCCAGTAGTATAGAGGGTTCGCAGCCCCAGCATTTT
TRBV12-3/TRBV12-4	TRBD1	NA	TRBJ1-2	CASSLGTGGGYTF	TGTGCCAGCAGTTTAGGCACAGGGGGCGGCTACACCTTC
TRBV10-1	NA	NA	TRBJ1-6	CASSAGRDSPLHF	TGCGCCAGCAGCGCGGGACGGGATTCACCCCTCCACTTT
TRBV6-1	NA	NA	TRBJ1-2	CASSEFPGAHGYTF	TGTGCCAGCAGTGAATTTCCAGGGGCGCATGGCTACACCTTC
TRBV28	NA	NA	TRBJ1-2	CASSLSGAYGYTF	TGTGCCAGCAGTTTATCCGGGGCCTATGGCTACACCTTC
TRBV11-2	NA	NA	TRBJ2-1	CASSLDGIGTGSYNEQFF	TGTGCCAGCAGCTTAGATGGGATAGGGACTGGATCTTACAATGAGCAGTTCTTC
TRBV7-2	TRBD2	NA	TRBJ2-7	CASSQKTSGRGEQYF	TGTGCCAGCAGCCAGAAGACTAGCGGGAGGGGCGAGCAGTACTTC